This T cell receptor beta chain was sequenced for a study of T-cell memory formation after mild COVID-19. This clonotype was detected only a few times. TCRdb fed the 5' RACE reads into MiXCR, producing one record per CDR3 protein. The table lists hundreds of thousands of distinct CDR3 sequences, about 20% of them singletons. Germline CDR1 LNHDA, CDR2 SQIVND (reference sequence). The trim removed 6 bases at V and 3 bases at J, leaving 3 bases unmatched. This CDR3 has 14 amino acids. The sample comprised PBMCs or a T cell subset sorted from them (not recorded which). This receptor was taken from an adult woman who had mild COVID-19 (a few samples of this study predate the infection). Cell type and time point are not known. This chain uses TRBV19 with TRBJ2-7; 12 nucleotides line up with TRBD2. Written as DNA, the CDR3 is TGTGCCAGTAGAAGGACTAGCGGGATCTACGAGCAGTACTTC. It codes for CASRRTSGIYEQYF. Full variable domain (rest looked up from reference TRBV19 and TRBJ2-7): DGGITQSPKYLFRKEGQNVTLSCEQNLNHDAMYWYRQDPGQGLRLIYYSQIVNDFQKGDIAEGYSVSREKKESFPLTVTSAQKNPTAFYLCASRRTSGIYEQYFGPGTRLTVT.